The sequence of this T cell receptor beta chain was determined in a study of regulatory T cells in long-lasting Graves disease. Findings and caveats of the study: Graves' patients with persistent disease showed TCR diversity lower than patients newly diagnosed.

The CDR3 is made up of 12 amino acids. In germline, CDR1 is LGHDT, CDR2 YNNKEL (reference sequence). V was clipped by 1 base and J by 5 bases, with 5 bases between them. In building TCR beta libraries, iRepertoire HTBI primers were used together with Arm-PCR of CDR3 regions. Each CDR3 protein gets one entry after TCRdb re-called the multiplex PCR reads with MiXCR. The repertoire consists of hundreds of thousands of distinct CDR3 sequences, with about 12% occurring once and the leading ten covering approximately 9%. The time point: newly diagnosed GD, antithyroid drugs for less than 3 months. PBMC RNA was the source of the TCR library. There are many counts of this clonotype. Its antigen is not known. This same sample was also taken into another study, of T cells in Graves' hyperthyroidism and ophthalmopathy. From that study: HTBI primers drove first-round RT-PCR of the TCR CDR3. A model built on 13 V-J features separated ophthalmopathy from stable hyperthyroidism. Progression to ophthalmopathy was predicted a median of approximately 6.4 months early.

The source was peripheral blood mononuclear cells (PBMCs), collected at new diagnosis, from a patient treated with antithyroid drugs. This sequence was found in a woman aged 30 to 39 with Graves disease. The chain recombines TRBV3-1 with TRBJ1-2; D unclear. The CDR3 region is CASSQADYGYTF. The DNA for the CDR3 is TGTGCCAGCAGCCAAGCGGATTATGGCTACACCTTC.